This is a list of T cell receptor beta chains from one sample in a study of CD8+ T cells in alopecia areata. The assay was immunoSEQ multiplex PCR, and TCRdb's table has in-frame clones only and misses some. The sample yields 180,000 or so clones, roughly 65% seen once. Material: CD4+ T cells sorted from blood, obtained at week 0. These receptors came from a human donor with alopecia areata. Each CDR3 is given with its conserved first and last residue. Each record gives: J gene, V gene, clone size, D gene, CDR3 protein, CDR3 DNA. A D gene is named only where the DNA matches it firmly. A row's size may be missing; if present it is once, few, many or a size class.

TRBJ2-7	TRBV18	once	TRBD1	CASSRGQGLNEQYF	TGTGCCAGCTCGCGCGGACAGGGTTTGAACGAGCAGTACTTC
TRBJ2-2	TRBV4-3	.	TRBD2	CASSLRAGGFRTGELFF	TGCGCCAGCAGTCTGCGAGCGGGGGGCTTTCGGACCGGGGAGCTGTTTTTT
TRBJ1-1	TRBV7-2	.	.	CASRRGRTNTEAFF	TGTGCCAGCCGCCGCGGGCGGACGAACACTGAAGCTTTCTTT
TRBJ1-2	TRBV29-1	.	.	CSVEDRGRLYGYTF	TGCAGCGTTGAAGACAGGGGACGGCTCTATGGCTACACCTTC
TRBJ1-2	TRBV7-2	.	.	CASSSDNNYGYTF	TGTGCCAGCAGCTCGGACAATAACTATGGCTACACCTTC
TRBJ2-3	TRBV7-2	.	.	CASTKRLVADYTDTQYF	TGTGCCAGCACGAAGCGCTTGGTAGCGGACTACACAGATACGCAGTATTTT
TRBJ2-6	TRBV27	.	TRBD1	CASSLTGTGVGTGANVLTF	TGTGCCAGCAGTTTAACCGGGACAGGGGTGGGAACTGGGGCCAACGTCCTGACTTTC
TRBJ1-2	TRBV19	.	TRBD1	CASTLGQGFYGYTF	TGTGCCAGTACTTTGGGACAGGGTTTCTACGGCTACACCTTC
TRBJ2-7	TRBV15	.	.	CATSRALGEAYEQYF	TGTGCCACCAGCAGAGCTTTAGGCGAAGCCTACGAGCAGTACTTC
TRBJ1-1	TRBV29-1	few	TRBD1	CSVEDTGGKNTEAFF	TGCAGCGTTGAAGATACAGGGGGCAAAAACACTGAAGCTTTCTTT
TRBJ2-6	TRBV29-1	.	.	CSVAGHTGANVLTF	TGCAGCGTTGCGGGACATACCGGGGCCAACGTCCTGACTTTC
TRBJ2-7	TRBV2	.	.	CASSEQPMYEQYF	TGTGCCAGCAGTGAGCAGCCCATGTACGAGCAGTACTTC